This T cell receptor beta chain was recovered during a study of T cell responses to AZD1222 COVID-19 vaccine. Trimming cost V 5 bases and J 3 bases, with 11 bases left between them. The CDR3 runs to 14 residues. The V gene's germline CDR1 is KGHDR and CDR2 SFDVKD. Produced via immunoSEQ multiplex PCR; TCRdb's table is partial and in-frame only. The profile shows around 120,000 clones, about nine tenths of them singletons. Sequenced here: peripheral blood, sampled on day 0 of AZD1222 vaccination. This sequence was found in an adult in good health. This chain uses TRBV24-1 with TRBJ2-3; D perhaps matches TRBD1 (6 bases). CDR3 loop: CATSAPQGTDTQYF. In DNA, the CDR3 is TGTGCCACCAGTGCTCCACAGGGAACAGATACGCAGTATTTT.